This TCR beta chain was sequenced in a study of blood T cell repertoires in COVID-19 (dated by TCRdb to 2020 to 2022). Looking at the study overall: Samples covering the acute and convalescent phases of COVID-19 were provided by collaborators in the United States, Italy and Spain. A freely available public database, intended as a resource for researchers studying the immune response to SARS-CoV-2, is where the repertoires were released. The samples were drawn from two sources: the first 160 participants of the ongoing ImmuneRACE study, and 1,254 subjects contributed by 6 global collaborators. The material from the prospective study consisted of cDNA or gDNA derived from T cells, B-cell-depleted T cells, or PBMCs. The dataset comprised deeply sampled blood TCRbeta repertoires from subjects exposed to, actively infected with, or recovered from COVID-19. Nearly every sample came with metadata listing a de-identified subject ID, COVID-19 status, age in years and sex. Where HLA class I and class II types were available, the types were taken from metadata supplied by the sample provider, not from assay-based typing. Overall study outcomes, separate from this receptor: The quantity of clinical and demographic metadata differed by source and by participant and was supplied without curation.

Enrolling through a virtual design, the prospective study's participants ranged in age from roughly 18 to 90 years and lived across 24 United States geographic areas. In the prospective study, cohorts were assigned on the basis of participant-reported clinical history obtained from a screening survey and a study questionnaire. A participant counted as exposed if, within 2 weeks of entering the study, that participant had been in contact with someone who had a PCR-confirmed or clinician-diagnosed COVID-19 case. Each participant in the prospective study had whole blood, serum and a nasopharyngeal or oropharyngeal swab collected by mobile phlebotomists. Over a roughly 2-month period, participants in the prospective study had the option of providing additional blood draws and questionnaires. Before DNA extraction, blood samples from the prospective study were shipped at room temperature or frozen.

Notes on this clone: The antigen it binds to is not known. No base-level quality is on record; no much larger clone is a single base apart. This sample includes further DNA sequences coding for the same CDR3.

TCRbeta CDR3 regions were amplified from genomic DNA using the immunoSEQ Assay, a bias-controlled multiplex PCR. The study's processing was this. The number of nucleated cells in each sample was estimated by amplification of reference gene primers within the assay. To quantify the absolute abundance of each unique TCRbeta CDR3 rearrangement, sequence reads were collapsed and filtered. Productive Simpson clonality was computed per sample as the square root of Simpson's diversity index over productive rearrangements. Entries here come from immuneACCESS through TCRdb and include only in-frame sequences with V and J called. Some clones fail to appear in such tables; in the studies checked, an unresolved V gene covers under half of the shortfall, and the cause of the remainder is unknown. The D gene and trimming were derived from the DNA, and the V and J assignments and clone size from that table. In this sample the table shows approximately 190,000 clones, 84% of which occur a single time. The ten largest account for approximately 3% of the sample.

Reading the germline V gene (reference sequence) gives CDR1 SEHNR and CDR2 FQNEAQ. V loses 5 bases, J loses 6 bases, and the germline ends lie 5 bases apart. The CDR3 spans 12 residues, from the cysteine through the phenylalanine. Of all the DNA, just the CDR3 is kept, 36 bases in frame from base 1. The sequenced material came from PBMCs or T cells enriched from blood (not recorded which). Recombination linked TRBV7-9 to TRBJ1-6; confidence is insufficient to name the D gene. This receptor was identified in a woman in her 30s who had been exposed to COVID-19. The DNA sequence reads TGTGCCAGCAGCCTGAGTAATTCACCCCTCCACTTT. This is translated as CASSLSNSPLHF. The reference TRBV7-9 and TRBJ1-6 proteins fill in what lies around the CDR3, so the full variable domain reads DTGVSQNPRHKITKRGQNVTFRCDPISEHNRLYWYRQTLGQGPEFLTYFQNEAQLEKSRLLSDRFSAERPKGSFSTLEIQRTEQGDSAMYLCASSLSNSPLHFGNGTRLTVT.